The 29 T cell receptor beta chains below all came from one sample that was sequenced in a study of T-cell memory formation after mild COVID-19. TCRdb reprocessed the 5' RACE reads via MiXCR and lists one record per CDR3 protein. The table includes approximately 300,000 distinct CDR3 sequences, more than 15% detected once. The sequenced sample consisted of PBMCs or a T cell subset sorted from them (not recorded which). The origin of the receptors is a man aged 18 to 30 who had mild COVID-19 (a few samples of this study predate the infection). Cell type and time point are not known.

This clonotype was recorded many times. Written as DNA, the CDR3 is TGTGCCAGCAGCTTCGCTGACGAGCAGTACGTC. Amino acid sequence: CASSFADEQYV. The chain uses TRBV7-2 and TRBJ2-7; D gene unclear. The CDR3 loop spans 11 amino acids. CDR1 SGHTA and CDR2 FQGNSA come from the germline V gene. V was pared by 3 bases and J by 5 bases, with 5 bases between.

This clonotype showed up many times. The chain recombines TRBV20-1 with TRBJ2-3; TRBD2 matches at 7 bases. CDR1 and CDR2 from the germline V gene are DFQATT and SNEGSKA (reference sequence). The CDR3 spans 12 residues. J lost 5 bases, V lost 3 bases, and 2 bases had no gene match. Here the CDR3 reads CSASGGKDTQYF. CDR3 coding DNA: TGCAGTGCTAGCGGGGGGAAAGATACGCAGTATTTT.

The gene calls are TRBV25-1 and TRBJ2-7, with D unresolved. The germline CDR1 and CDR2 sequences are MGHDK and SYGVNS. Trimming pared 2 bases from V and 6 bases from J, leaving 5 bases between. This CDR3 spans 11 amino acids. The CDR3 protein is CASSEPCEQYV. CDR3 bases: TGTGCCAGCAGTGAACCGTGCGAGCAGTACGTC.

This clonotype was picked up many times. The rearrangement joins TRBV5-6 to TRBJ2-3; either TRBD1 or TRBD2 may fit D (5 bases each). This CDR3 spans 15 amino acids. V was pared by 2 bases and J by 1 base, with 11 bases between. Germline V gene data show CDR1 as SGHDT and CDR2 as YYEEEE. CDR3 region: CASSFSPGRTDTQYF. The CDR3 DNA follows: TGTGCCAGCAGCTTTAGTCCGGGACGCACAGATACGCAGTATTTT.

This clonotype has a handful of counts. This chain joins TRBV6-1 and TRBJ1-2, with D possibly matching TRBD1 (5 bases). With 9 bases removed from V and 1 base from J, the gap between germline ends came to 6 bases. The length of the CDR3 is 11 residues. Germline V lookup: CDR1 MNHNS, CDR2 SASEGT. CDR3 sequence: CASGGNYGYTF. The CDR3 DNA follows: TGTGCCAGTGGGGGTAACTATGGCTACACCTTC.

In this sample, this clonotype turned up a few times. This chain connects TRBV12-3 or TRBV12-4 to TRBJ2-1; TRBD2 agrees at 7 bases. The CDR3 has 14 residues. Trimming at V came to 4 bases and at J to 6 bases, leaving 6 bases not matched to a gene. The CDR3 DNA reads TGTGCCAGCAGTTCGGGACTACCTATCAATGAGCAGTTCTTC. Protein product: CASSSGLPINEQFF.

This clonotype was observed at least ten times. The chain has TRBV12-3 or TRBV12-4 and TRBJ2-7; perhaps D is TRBD1 or TRBD2 (5 bases each). The CDR3 length is 12 residues. V was trimmed by 8 bases and J by 2 bases, leaving 10 bases between them. The CDR3 here is CASRDPPYEQYF. The CDR3 DNA is TGTGCCAGCCGGGACCCACCCTACGAGCAGTACTTC.

This chain uses TRBV30 with TRBJ2-3; D is possibly TRBD2 (6 bases). This CDR3 region has 14 residues. The V end lost 2 bases, the J end lost 0 bases, and 9 bases lay between the germline ends. Germline loops: CDR1 GTSNPN, CDR2 SVGIG (reference sequence). CDR3 sequence (DNA): TGTGCCTGGAGTCGGGGGACTAGCACAGATACGCAGTATTTT. This translates into CAWSRGTSTDTQYF.

This clonotype was detected only a few times. The J gene is TRBJ2-7, the V gene TRBV6-6; 8 bases fit TRBD2. V dropped 5 bases and J dropped 2; count of bases not matched to a gene: 11. Germline CDR1 and CDR2: MNHNY and SVGAGI (reference sequence). The CDR3 sequence is 16 residues long. The CDR3 reads CASSPRGGRGTYEQYV. For the CDR3, the DNA is TGTGCCAGCAGTCCCCGGGGGGGCAGGGGAACCTACGAGCAGTACGTC.

The chain has TRBV9 and TRBJ1-2; 9 nucleotides line up with TRBD1. Germline V lookup: CDR1 SGDLS, CDR2 YYNGEE. CDR3 size: 15 residues. The trim removed 2 bases at V and 7 bases at J, leaving 9 bases unmatched. The CDR3 DNA sequence: TGTGCCAGCAGCGTGTTACAGGGGGCAGGCTCTGGCTACACCTTC. Translated, it gives CASSVLQGAGSGYTF.

The V call is TRBV6-5, the J call TRBJ1-2; D is perhaps TRBD1 (5 bases). Germline-derived CDR1 and CDR2 are MNHEY and SVGAGI. The V end lost 0 bases, the J end lost 4 bases, and 12 bases lay between the germline ends. The CDR3 is made up of 15 amino acids. CDR3 region: CASSYSGTPGYGYTF. The DNA of the CDR3 is TGTGCCAGCAGTTACTCGGGGACCCCGGGCTATGGCTACACCTTC.

The sample holds many counts of this clonotype. This chain joins TRBV4-3 and TRBJ2-3; the match to TRBD2 covers 11 bases. The length of the CDR3 is 16 residues. Trimming cost V 0 bases and J 5 bases; bases outside gene matches: 4. Germline V gene data show CDR1 as LGHNA and CDR2 as YSLEER. The CDR3 is CASSQEASGGIDTQYF. In DNA form, the CDR3 reads TGCGCCAGCAGCCAAGAGGCTAGCGGGGGGATAGATACGCAGTATTTT.

This clonotype appeared a few times. The rearrangement links TRBV5-1 to TRBJ1-2; D perhaps matches TRBD1 (6 bases). Germline V gives CDR1 SGHRS, CDR2 YFSETQ. CDR3 length equals 14 residues. V gave up 2 bases and J gave up 8 bases, with 16 bases separating them. Here the CDR3 reads CASSLSATGMGYTF. CDR3 DNA sequence: TGCGCCAGCAGCTTATCGGCGACAGGAATGGGCTACACCTTC.

The chain joins TRBV7-2 to TRBJ2-5, with D hard to call. The CDR3 spans 16 residues. The germline gives CDR1 SGHTA, CDR2 FQGNSA. Trimming removed 5 bases at V and 4 bases at J, with 20 bases between. As DNA, the CDR3 is TGTGCCAGCAGCCCAGCCCGGTCGGTTTTGGGAGAGACCCAGTACTTC. This codes for CASSPARSVLGETQYF.

This sequence joins TRBV6-2 or TRBV6-3 and TRBJ2-3, with D unclear. V shed 6 bases and J shed 5 bases, with 12 bases lying between them. This CDR3 spans 13 amino acids. The V gene's germline CDR1 is MNHEY and CDR2 SVGEGT. The CDR3 DNA is TGTGCCAGCAGCCCCCCAGCCCGAGATACGCAGTATTTT. This codes for CASSPPARDTQYF.

As for this clonotype: This may be a read error, as it is one base from a much larger clone. The chain is built from TRBV7-3 and TRBJ2-3; TRBD2 matches 12 bases. V gave up 6 bases and J gave up 6 bases; unmatched junction bases: 4. This CDR3 is 14 amino acids long. Germline CDR1 SGHTA, CDR2 FQGTGA. The CDR3 DNA reads TGTGCCAGCAGTCCTAGCGGGGGGGCGGATACGCAGTATTTT. Its translation is CASSPSGGADTQYF.

In its sample, this clonotype was seen a few times. V is TRBV5-1 and J is TRBJ2-5; 16 bases are a match to TRBD2. V dropped 2 bases and J dropped 2; count of bases not matched to a gene: 3. CDR1 SGHRS and CDR2 YFSETQ come from the germline V gene. The CDR3 length is 17 residues. CDR3 nucleotides: TGCGCCAGCAGCTTCGGGACTAGCGGGGGGGCTCAAGAGACCCAGTACTTC. Translating it yields CASSFGTSGGAQETQYF.

The chain has TRBV6-2 or TRBV6-3 and TRBJ2-7; a possible D gene is TRBD1 (6 bases). The CDR3 length is 15 residues. Germline V gene lookup returns CDR1 MNHEY and CDR2 SVGEGT. Trimming shortened V by 7 bases and J by 0 bases, and 16 bases separated the two germline ends. CDR3 sequence (DNA): TGTGCCAGCAAGGACCGGGACAACCCCTCCTACGAGCAGTACGTC. Protein product: CASKDRDNPSYEQYV.

In its sample, this clonotype was seen a few times. The chain has TRBV12-3 or TRBV12-4 and TRBJ2-5, with 10 bases matching TRBD2. The length of the CDR3 is 15 residues. V was clipped by 5 bases and J by 4 bases; unmatched bases: 7. This CDR3 is CASSLTSGNPETQYF. CDR3 nucleotide sequence: TGTGCCAGCAGTCTAACTAGCGGGAACCCAGAGACCCAGTACTTC.

This clonotype was seen repeatedly, ten times or more. This sequence joins TRBV5-1 and TRBJ2-3, with D tentatively TRBD1 (5 bases). The CDR3 is 14 amino acids. V lost 4 bases, J lost 5 bases, and 14 bases lay in between. The germline V gene has CDR1 SGHRS and CDR2 YFSETQ. The CDR3 spells CASSADSAGDTQYF. In nucleotides, the CDR3 is TGCGCCAGCAGCGCCGACAGCGCCGGAGATACGCAGTATTTT.

This sequence joins TRBV7-2 and TRBJ2-1, with a tentative D call TRBD2 (5 bases). The germline V gene has CDR1 SGHTA and CDR2 FQGNSA. Trimming shortened V by 1 base and J by 0 bases, and 13 bases separated the two germline ends. The CDR3 extends over 17 amino acids. CDR3 in amino acids: CASSLVWEPSSYNEQFF. The CDR3 DNA follows: TGTGCCAGCAGCTTAGTCTGGGAGCCATCCTCCTACAATGAGCAGTTCTTC.

This clonotype was seen a few times. The chain has TRBV6-6 and TRBJ2-7, with D uncertain. This CDR3 spans 13 amino acids. The V gene lost 6 bases and the J gene lost 3 bases, with 12 bases spanning the gap. Looked up from germline, CDR1 is MNHNY and CDR2 is SVGAGI (reference sequence). In nucleotides, the CDR3 is TGTGCCAGCAGGTACGCTGGGAACTACGAGCAGTACTTC. It encodes CASRYAGNYEQYF.

The chain is built from TRBV12-3 or TRBV12-4 and TRBJ2-4; 9 bases match TRBD1. The trim removed 6 bases at V and 8 bases at J, leaving 5 bases unmatched. CDR3 length: 13 residues. The CDR3 reads CASRERDRDIQYF. In DNA form, the CDR3 reads TGTGCCAGCAGGGAAAGGGACAGGGACATTCAGTACTTC.

V gene TRBV3-1 combines with J gene TRBJ2-1, with TRBD2 matching over 9 bases. With 1 base clipped from V and 4 bases from J, the junction kept 2 bases outside the gene matches. Germline V gene sequence: CDR1 LGHDT, CDR2 YNNKEL (reference sequence). This CDR3 has 15 residues. The CDR3 bases are TGTGCCAGCAGCCAAGTGCGGGGGGGATACAATGAGCAGTTCTTC. This translates into CASSQVRGGYNEQFF.

The chain joins TRBV10-3 to TRBJ1-5; perhaps TRBD1 as D (6 bases). Germline V gene data show CDR1 as ENHRY and CDR2 as SYGVKD. Trimming removed 2 bases at V and 6 bases at J, with 8 bases between. CDR3 length equals 13 residues. Here the CDR3 reads CAISEGRGQPQHF. DNA of the CDR3: TGTGCCATCAGTGAGGGCAGGGGTCAGCCCCAGCATTTT.

This chain uses TRBV7-6 with TRBJ1-3, with D tentatively TRBD1 (5 bases). The CDR3 sequence is 16 residues long. V was trimmed by 6 bases and J by 2 bases, leaving 17 bases between them. CDR1 is SGHVS and CDR2 is FNYEAQ in the germline V gene. CDR3 loop: CASSRATVLAGNTIYF. The CDR3 DNA sequence: TGTGCCAGCAGTCGGGCGACAGTACTTGCTGGAAACACCATATATTTT.

The table lists this clonotype with a few counts. J is TRBJ1-4 and V is TRBV7-9, with 7 nucleotides matching TRBD1. Unmatched junction bases numbered 7, after V lost 5 bases and J lost 7 bases. The germline V gene encodes CDR1 SEHNR and CDR2 FQNEAQ (reference sequence). The CDR3 is made up of 14 amino acids. CDR3 DNA sequence: TGTGCCAGCAGCCCCCGACAGGGCGCTGAAAAACTGTTTTTT. Protein sequence: CASSPRQGAEKLFF.

Judged by abundance, this clonotype is medium-sized. V usage is TRBV4-3 and J usage is TRBJ2-4, with a tentative D call TRBD2 (7 bases). Germline V gene data show CDR1 as LGHNA and CDR2 as YSLEER. The CDR3 is 15 residues long. V dropped 0 bases and J dropped 6 bases, with 12 bases sitting between them. CDR3 sequence reads: CASSQDFGGPNIQYF. The DNA for the CDR3 is TGCGCCAGCAGCCAAGATTTCGGGGGGCCAAACATTCAGTACTTC.

This clonotype showed up just a few times. One junction end does not reproduce the germline sequence, and a read error may be involved. The genes are TRBV6-5 and TRBJ2-1; D not resolved. CDR3 length: 13 residues. CDR1 and CDR2 from the germline V gene are MNHEY and SVGAGI. CDR3 region: CASSPGRRGDGIF. CDR3 nucleotide sequence: TGTGCCAGCAGTCCTGGACGGCGTGGGGATGGGATCTTC.